This T cell receptor beta chain was identified during a study of OX40 agonist ivuxolimab in advanced cancers. Whole-study findings and limits: The study found that CD8+ T cells averaged more expanded clones than CD4+.

The table came from immunoSEQ multiplex PCR; TCRdb's copy has only in-frame clones and leaves some out. The repertoire includes nearly 60,000 clones, 88% of them detected once, and 3% to 4% sits in the top ten. There are 13 residues in the CDR3. In germline, CDR1 is SQVTM, CDR2 ANQGSEA. V lost 6 bases to trimming and J lost 7 bases; unmatched junction nucleotides: 9. Note on this clone: Its specificity is unknown.

The sequencing used CD4+ or CD8+ T cells sorted from blood, collected in a trial of the OX40 agonist ivuxolimab. The sequence derives from an adult with an advanced solid tumor such as melanoma, head and neck, liver or kidney cancer. The chain uses TRBV29-1 and TRBJ1-1; 9 bases map to TRBD1. DNA of the CDR3: TGCAGCGTCCTAACAGGGGGCAAAGGTGAAGCTTTCTTT. Amino acid sequence: CSVLTGGKGEAFF.